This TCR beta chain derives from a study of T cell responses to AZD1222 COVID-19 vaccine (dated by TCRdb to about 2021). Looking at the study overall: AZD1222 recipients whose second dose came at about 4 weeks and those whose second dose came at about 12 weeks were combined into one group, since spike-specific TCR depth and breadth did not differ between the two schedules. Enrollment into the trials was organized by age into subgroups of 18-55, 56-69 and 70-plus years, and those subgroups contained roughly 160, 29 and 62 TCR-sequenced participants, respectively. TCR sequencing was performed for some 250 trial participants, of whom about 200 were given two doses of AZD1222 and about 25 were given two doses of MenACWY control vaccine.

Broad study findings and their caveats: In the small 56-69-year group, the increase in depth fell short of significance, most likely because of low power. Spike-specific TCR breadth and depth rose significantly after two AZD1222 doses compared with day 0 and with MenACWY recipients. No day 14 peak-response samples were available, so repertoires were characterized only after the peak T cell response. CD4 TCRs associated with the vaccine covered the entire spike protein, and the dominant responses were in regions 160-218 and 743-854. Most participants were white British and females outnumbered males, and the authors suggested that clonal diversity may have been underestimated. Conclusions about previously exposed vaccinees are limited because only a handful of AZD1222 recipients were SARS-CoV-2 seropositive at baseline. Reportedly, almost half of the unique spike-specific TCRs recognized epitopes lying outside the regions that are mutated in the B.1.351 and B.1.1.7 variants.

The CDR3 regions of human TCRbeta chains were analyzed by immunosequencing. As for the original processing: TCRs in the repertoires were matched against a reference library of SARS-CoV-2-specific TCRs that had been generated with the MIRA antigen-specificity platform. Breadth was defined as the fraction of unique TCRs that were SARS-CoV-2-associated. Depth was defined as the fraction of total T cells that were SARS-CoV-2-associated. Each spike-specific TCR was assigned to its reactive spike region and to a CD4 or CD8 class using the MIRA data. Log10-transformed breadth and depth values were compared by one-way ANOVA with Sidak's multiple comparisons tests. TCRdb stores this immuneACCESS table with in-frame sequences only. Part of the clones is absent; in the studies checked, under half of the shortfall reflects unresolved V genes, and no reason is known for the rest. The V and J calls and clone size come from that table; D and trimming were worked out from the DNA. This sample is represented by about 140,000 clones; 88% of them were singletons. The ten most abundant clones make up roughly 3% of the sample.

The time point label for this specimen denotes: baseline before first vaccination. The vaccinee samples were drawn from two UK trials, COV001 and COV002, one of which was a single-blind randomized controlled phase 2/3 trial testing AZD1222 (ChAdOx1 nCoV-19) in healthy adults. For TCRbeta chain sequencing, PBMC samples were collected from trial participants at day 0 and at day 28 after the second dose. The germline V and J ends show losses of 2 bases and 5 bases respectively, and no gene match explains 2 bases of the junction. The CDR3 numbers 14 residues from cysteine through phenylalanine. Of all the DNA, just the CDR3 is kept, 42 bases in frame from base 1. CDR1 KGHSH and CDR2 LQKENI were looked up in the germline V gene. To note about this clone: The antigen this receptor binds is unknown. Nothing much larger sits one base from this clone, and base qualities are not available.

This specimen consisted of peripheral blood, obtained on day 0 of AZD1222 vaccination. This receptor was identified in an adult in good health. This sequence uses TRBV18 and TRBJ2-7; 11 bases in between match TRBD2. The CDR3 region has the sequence CASSPETSGDEQYF. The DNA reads TGTGCCAGCTCACCAGAGACTAGCGGGGACGAGCAGTACTTC.